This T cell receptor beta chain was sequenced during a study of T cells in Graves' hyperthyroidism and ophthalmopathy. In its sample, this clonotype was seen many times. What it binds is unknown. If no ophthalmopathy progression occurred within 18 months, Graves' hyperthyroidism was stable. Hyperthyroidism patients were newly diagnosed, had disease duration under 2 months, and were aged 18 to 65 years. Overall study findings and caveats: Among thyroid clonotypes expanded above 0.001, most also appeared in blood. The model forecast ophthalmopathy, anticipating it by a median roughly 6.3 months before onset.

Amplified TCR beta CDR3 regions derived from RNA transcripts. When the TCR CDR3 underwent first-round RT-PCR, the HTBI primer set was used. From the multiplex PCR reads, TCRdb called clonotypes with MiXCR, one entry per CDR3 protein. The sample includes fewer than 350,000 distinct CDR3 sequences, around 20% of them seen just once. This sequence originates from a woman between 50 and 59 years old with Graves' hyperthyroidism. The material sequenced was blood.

The chain's CDR3 is CASSYSTGGFYEQYF. The CDR3 region has the DNA TGTGCCAGCAGCTACTCAACAGGGGGCTTCTACGAGCAGTACTTC. The rearrangement uses TRBV7-2 and TRBJ2-7; 9 nucleotides line up with TRBD1. The ends lost 4 bases at V and 3 bases at J; junction bases unmatched: 7. Germline CDR1 SGHTA, CDR2 FQGNSA. This CDR3 has 15 amino acids.